This T cell receptor (beta chain) was recorded in a study of blood T cell repertoires in COVID-19. Study context: Samples of COVID-19 (acute and convalescent) were obtained from the United States, Italy and Spain. Sample material is recorded as cDNA or gDNA derived from T cells, B-cell-depleted T cells, or PBMCs.

Authors' processing steps: Estimated nucleated cell counts came from reference gene primer amplification. Using immunoSEQ multiplex PCR, the repertoire was profiled, and TCRdb retains in-frame clones only, with some absent. V and J calls and clone size follow that table, whereas D and trimming were derived from the DNA. The sample lists roughly 140,000 clones, roughly 76% seen once, with roughly 8% in the top ten. V dropped 0 bases and J dropped 4; count of bases not matched to a gene: 4. This CDR3 has 15 amino acids. In germline, CDR1 is MGHRA, CDR2 YSYEKL. The sequencing input was peripheral blood. This TCR derives from a human donor with acute or convalescent COVID-19. The donor label of this sample is uncertain. The gene calls are TRBV4-1 and TRBJ2-5, with TRBD1 matching over 8 bases. The CDR3 reads CASSQDRQGRETQYF. DNA of the CDR3: TGCGCCAGCAGCCAAGATCGACAGGGGCGAGAGACCCAGTACTTC.